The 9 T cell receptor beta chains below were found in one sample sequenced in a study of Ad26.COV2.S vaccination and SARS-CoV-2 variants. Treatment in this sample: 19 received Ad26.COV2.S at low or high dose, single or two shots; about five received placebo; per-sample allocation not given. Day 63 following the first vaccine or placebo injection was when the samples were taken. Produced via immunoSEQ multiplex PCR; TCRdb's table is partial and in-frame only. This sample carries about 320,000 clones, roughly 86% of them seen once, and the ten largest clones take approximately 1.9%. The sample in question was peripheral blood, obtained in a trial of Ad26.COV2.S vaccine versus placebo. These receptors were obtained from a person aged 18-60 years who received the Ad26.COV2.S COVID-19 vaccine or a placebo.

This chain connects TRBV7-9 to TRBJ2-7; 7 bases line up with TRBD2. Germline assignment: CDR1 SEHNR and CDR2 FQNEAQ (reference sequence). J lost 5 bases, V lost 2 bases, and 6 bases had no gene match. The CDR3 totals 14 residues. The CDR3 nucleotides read TGTGCCAGCAGCTTAAGGGAGGGGACGAACGAGCAGTACTTC. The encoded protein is CASSLREGTNEQYF. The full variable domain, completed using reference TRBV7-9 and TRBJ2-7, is DTGVSQNPRHKITKRGQNVTFRCDPISEHNRLYWYRQTLGQGPEFLTYFQNEAQLEKSRLLSDRFSAERPKGSFSTLEIQRTEQGDSAMYLCASSLREGTNEQYFGPGTRLTVT.

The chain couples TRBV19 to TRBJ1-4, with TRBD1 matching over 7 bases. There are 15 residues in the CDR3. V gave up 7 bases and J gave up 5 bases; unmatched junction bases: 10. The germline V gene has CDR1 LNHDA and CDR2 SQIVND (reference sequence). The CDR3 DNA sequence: TGTGCCAGTACCCCGGGACAGAAGTTAAATGAAAAACTGTTTTTT. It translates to CASTPGQKLNEKLFF.

The DNA of the CDR3 is TGTGCCAGCAGCGACAGGGGTGGTAATGAAAAACTGTTTTTT. The encoded protein is CASSDRGGNEKLFF. The chain combines TRBV3-1 (or the pseudogene TRBV3-2) with TRBJ1-4; 8 bases fit TRBD1. The CDR3 length is 14 residues. V was clipped by 5 bases and J by 4 bases; unmatched bases: 3. Germline V lookup: CDR1 LGHDT, CDR2 YNNKEL (reference sequence).

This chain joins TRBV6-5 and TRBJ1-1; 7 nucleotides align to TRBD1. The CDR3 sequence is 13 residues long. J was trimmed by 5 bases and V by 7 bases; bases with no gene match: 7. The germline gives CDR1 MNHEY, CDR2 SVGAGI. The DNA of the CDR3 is TGTGCCAGCAAGATAACAGGGGTAACTGAAGCTTTCTTT. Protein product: CASKITGVTEAFF.

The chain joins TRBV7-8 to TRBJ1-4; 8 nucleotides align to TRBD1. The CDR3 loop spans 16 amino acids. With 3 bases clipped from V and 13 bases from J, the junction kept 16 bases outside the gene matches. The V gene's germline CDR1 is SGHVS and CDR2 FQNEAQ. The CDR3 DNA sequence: TGTGCCAGCAGCTTCTCTGGGCGTCAGGGGGCGGGGGGACTGTTTTTT. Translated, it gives CASSFSGRQGAGGLFF.

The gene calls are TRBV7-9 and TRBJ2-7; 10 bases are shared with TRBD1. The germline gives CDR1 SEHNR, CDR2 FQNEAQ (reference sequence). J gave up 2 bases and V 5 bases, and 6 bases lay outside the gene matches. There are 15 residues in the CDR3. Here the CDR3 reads CASSLPTGGTYEQYF. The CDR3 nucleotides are TGTGCCAGCAGCCTCCCGACAGGGGGCACCTACGAGCAGTACTTC.

For the CDR3, the DNA is TGTGCCAGCAGTTGGTGGGACAGCCAAGCTTTCTTT. Residues: CASSWWDSQAFF. V is TRBV2 and J is TRBJ1-1, with 7 bases identical to TRBD1. V dropped 5 bases and J dropped 9; count of bases not matched to a gene: 6. The CDR3 has 12 amino acids. CDR1 SNHLY and CDR2 FYNNEI come from the germline V gene.

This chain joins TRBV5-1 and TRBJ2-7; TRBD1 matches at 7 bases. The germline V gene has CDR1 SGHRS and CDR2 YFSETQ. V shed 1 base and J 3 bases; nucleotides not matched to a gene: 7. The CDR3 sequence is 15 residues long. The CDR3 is CASSLSLGQIYEQYF. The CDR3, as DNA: TGCGCCAGCAGCTTGTCTCTGGGACAGATCTACGAGCAGTACTTC.

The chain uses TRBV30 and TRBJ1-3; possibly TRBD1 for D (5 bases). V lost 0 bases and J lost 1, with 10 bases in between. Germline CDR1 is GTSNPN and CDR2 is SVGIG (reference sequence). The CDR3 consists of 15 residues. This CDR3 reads CAWSVRAGSGNTIYF. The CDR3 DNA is TGTGCCTGGAGTGTTAGGGCAGGGTCTGGAAACACCATATATTTT.